This T cell receptor beta chain was sequenced during a study of T cells in tuberculosis. Assay used: immunoSEQ multiplex PCR; TCRdb lists only in-frame clones, some missing. The sample shows about 30,000 clones, about 91% of them seen only once. Time point here: new active TB diagnosis, blood taken before or within 7 days of starting treatment. Patients were newly diagnosed, HIV-seronegative, and aged 18 or older. Positive smear microscopy and/or M. tuberculosis culture confirmed active disease. Source: PBMCs, taken at tuberculosis diagnosis. The TCR originated in an adult with tuberculosis.

Here the CDR3 DNA reads TGTGCCATCAGTGTTCAGGTCTCTGGAAACACCATATATTTT. It translates to CAISVQVSGNTIYF. The chain combines TRBV10-3 with TRBJ1-3; D not resolved. Trimming shortened V by 4 bases and J by 0 bases, and 7 bases separated the two germline ends. In germline, CDR1 is ENHRY, CDR2 SYGVKD. CDR3 length: 14 amino acids.